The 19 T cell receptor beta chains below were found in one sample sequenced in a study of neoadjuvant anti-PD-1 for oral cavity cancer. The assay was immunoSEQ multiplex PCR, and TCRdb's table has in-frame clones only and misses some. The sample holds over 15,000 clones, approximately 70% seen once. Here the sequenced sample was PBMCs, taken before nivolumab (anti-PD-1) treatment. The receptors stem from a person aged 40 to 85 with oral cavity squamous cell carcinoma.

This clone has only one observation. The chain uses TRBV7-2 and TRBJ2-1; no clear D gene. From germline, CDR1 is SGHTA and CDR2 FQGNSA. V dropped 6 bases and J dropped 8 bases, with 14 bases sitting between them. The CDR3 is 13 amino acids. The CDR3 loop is CASSPQTIDEQFF. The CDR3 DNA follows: TGTGCCAGCAGTCCCCAGACGATAGATGAGCAGTTCTTC.

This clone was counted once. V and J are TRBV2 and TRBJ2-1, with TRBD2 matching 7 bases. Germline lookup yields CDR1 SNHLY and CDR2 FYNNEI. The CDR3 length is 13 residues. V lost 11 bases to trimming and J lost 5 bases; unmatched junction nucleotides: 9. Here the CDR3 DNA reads TGTGCCCCAAGGTCGCTAGCGGACAATGAGCAGTTCTTC. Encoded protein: CAPRSLADNEQFF.

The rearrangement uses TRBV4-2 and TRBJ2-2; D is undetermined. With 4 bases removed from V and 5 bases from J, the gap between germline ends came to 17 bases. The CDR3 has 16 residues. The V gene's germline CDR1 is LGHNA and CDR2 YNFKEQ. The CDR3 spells CASSLRSVLGTGELFF. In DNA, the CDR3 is TGTGCCAGCAGCCTAAGGTCGGTATTAGGAACCGGGGAGCTGTTTTTT.

In nucleotides, the CDR3 is TGTGCCAGCAGCCACGAGGGCGCGTACACCGGGGAGCTGTTTTTT. Its protein product is CASSHEGAYTGELFF. This chain uses TRBV5-4 with TRBJ2-2; possibly TRBD2 for D (5 bases). The V gene's germline CDR1 is SGHNT and CDR2 YYREEE (reference sequence). The CDR3 totals 15 residues. Trimming removed 4 bases from V and 3 bases from J, with 13 bases in between.

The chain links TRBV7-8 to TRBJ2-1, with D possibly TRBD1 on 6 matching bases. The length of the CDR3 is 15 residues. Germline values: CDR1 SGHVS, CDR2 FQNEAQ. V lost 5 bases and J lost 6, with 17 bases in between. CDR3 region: CASSRQAATANEQFF. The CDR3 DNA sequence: TGTGCCAGCAGCCGACAGGCTGCTACGGCCAATGAGCAGTTCTTC.

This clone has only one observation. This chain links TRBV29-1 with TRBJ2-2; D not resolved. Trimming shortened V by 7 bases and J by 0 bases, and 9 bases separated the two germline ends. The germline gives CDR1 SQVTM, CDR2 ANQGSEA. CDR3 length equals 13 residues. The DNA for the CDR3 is TGCAGCGCCTCAACTACGAACACCGGGGAGCTGTTTTTT. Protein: CSASTTNTGELFF.

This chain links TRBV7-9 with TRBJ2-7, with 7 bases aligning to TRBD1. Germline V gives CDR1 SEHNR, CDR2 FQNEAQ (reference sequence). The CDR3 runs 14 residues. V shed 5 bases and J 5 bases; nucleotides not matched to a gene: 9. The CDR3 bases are TGTGCCAGCAGCCTTGATAGGGGGCGCGACGAGCAGTACTTC. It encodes CASSLDRGRDEQYF.

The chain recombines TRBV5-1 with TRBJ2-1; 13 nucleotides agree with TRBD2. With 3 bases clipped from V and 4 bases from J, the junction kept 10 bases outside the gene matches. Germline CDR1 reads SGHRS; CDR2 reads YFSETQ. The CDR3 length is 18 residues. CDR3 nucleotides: TGCGCCAGCAGCTCCGGACTAGCGGGAGTAGGGGCGTACAATGAGCAGTTCTTC. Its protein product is CASSSGLAGVGAYNEQFF.

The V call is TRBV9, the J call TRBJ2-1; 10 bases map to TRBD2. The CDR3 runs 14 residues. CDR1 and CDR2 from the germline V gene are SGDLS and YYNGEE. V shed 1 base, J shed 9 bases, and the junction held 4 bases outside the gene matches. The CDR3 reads CASSVPAGGGEQFF. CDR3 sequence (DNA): TGTGCCAGCAGCGTACCAGCGGGAGGGGGTGAGCAGTTCTTC.

The DNA of the CDR3 is TGTGCCAGCAGCCTCACCTCTTCGAACACCGGGGAGCTGTTTTTT. Its protein product is CASSLTSSNTGELFF. V gene TRBV4-2 combines with J gene TRBJ2-2; no firm D call. Germline V gives CDR1 LGHNA, CDR2 YNFKEQ. The CDR3 consists of 15 residues. V was trimmed by 4 bases and J by 0 bases, leaving 9 bases between them.

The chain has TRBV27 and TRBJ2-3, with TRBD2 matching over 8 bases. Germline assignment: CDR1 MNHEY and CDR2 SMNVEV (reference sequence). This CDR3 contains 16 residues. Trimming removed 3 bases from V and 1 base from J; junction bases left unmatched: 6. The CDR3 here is CASSFAGLARTDTQYF. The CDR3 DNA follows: TGTGCCAGCAGTTTCGCTGGACTAGCTCGCACAGATACGCAGTATTTT.

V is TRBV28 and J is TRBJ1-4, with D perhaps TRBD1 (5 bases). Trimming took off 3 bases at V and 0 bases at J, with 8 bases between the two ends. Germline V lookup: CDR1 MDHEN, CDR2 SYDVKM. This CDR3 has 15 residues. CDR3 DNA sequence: TGTGCCAGCAGTTTGACAGCAACAACTAATGAAAAACTGTTTTTT. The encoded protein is CASSLTATTNEKLFF. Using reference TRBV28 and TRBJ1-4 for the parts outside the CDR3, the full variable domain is DVKVTQSSRYLVKRTGEKVFLECVQDMDHENMFWYRQDPGLGLRLIYFSYDVKMKEKGDIPEGYSVSREKKERFSLILESASTNQTSMYLCASSLTATTNEKLFFGSGTQLSVL.

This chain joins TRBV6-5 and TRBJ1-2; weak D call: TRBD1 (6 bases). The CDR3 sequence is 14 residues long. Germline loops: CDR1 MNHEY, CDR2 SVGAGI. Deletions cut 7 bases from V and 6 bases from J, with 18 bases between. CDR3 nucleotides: TGTGCCAGCACAAGACAGGCCGGGGGGGATGGCTACACCTTC. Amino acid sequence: CASTRQAGGDGYTF.

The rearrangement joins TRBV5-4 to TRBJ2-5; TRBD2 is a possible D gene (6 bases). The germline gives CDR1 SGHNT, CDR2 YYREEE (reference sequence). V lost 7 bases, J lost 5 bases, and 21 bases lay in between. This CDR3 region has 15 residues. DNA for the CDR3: TGTGCCAGCTCGCGGGGACTGTCTTTGGGGGAGACCCAGTACTTC. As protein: CASSRGLSLGETQYF.

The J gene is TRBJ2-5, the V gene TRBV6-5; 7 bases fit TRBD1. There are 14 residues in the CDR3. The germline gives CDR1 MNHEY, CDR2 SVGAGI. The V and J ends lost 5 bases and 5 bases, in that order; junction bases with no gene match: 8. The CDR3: CASSHRDRRETQYF. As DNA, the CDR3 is TGTGCCAGCAGTCACCGGGACAGACGGGAGACCCAGTACTTC.

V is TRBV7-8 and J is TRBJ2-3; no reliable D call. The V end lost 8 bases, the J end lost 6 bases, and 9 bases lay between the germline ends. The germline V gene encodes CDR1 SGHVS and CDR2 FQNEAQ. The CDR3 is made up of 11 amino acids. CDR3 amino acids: CASSWFDTQYF. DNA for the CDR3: TGTGCCAGCTCATGGTTTGATACGCAGTATTTT.

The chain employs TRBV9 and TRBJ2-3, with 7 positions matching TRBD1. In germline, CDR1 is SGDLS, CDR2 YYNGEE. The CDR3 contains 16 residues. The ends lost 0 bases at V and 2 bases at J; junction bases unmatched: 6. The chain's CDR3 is CASSVGTGVFTDTQYF. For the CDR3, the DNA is TGTGCCAGCAGCGTAGGTACAGGGGTCTTCACAGATACGCAGTATTTT.

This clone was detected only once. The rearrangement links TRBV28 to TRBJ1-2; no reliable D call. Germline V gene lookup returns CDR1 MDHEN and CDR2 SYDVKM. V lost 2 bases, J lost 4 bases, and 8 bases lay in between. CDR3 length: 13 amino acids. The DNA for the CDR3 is TGTGCCAGCAGTTTAGAACAGCTCTATGGCTACACCTTC. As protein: CASSLEQLYGYTF.

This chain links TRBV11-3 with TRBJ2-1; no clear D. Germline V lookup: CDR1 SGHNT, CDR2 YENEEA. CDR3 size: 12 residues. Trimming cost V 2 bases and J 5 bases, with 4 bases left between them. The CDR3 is CASSLRNNEQFF. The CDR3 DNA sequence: TGTGCCAGCAGCTTAAGGAACAATGAGCAGTTCTTC.